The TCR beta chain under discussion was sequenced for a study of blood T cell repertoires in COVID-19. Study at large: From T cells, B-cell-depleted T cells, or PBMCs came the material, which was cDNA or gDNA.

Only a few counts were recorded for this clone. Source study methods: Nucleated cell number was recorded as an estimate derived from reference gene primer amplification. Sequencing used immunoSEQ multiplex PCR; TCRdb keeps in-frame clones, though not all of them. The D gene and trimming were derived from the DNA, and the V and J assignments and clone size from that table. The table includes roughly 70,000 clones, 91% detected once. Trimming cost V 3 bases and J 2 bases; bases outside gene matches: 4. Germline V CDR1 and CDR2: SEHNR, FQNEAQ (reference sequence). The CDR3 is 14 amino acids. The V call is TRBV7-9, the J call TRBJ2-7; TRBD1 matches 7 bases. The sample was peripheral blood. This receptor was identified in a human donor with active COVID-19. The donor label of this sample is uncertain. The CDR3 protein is CASSFTQGPYEQYF. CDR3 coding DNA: TGTGCCAGCAGCTTCACACAGGGGCCCTACGAGCAGTACTTC. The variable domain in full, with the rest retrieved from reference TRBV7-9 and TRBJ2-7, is DTGVSQNPRHKITKRGQNVTFRCDPISEHNRLYWYRQTLGQGPEFLTYFQNEAQLEKSRLLSDRFSAERPKGSFSTLEIQRTEQGDSAMYLCASSFTQGPYEQYFGPGTRLTVT.